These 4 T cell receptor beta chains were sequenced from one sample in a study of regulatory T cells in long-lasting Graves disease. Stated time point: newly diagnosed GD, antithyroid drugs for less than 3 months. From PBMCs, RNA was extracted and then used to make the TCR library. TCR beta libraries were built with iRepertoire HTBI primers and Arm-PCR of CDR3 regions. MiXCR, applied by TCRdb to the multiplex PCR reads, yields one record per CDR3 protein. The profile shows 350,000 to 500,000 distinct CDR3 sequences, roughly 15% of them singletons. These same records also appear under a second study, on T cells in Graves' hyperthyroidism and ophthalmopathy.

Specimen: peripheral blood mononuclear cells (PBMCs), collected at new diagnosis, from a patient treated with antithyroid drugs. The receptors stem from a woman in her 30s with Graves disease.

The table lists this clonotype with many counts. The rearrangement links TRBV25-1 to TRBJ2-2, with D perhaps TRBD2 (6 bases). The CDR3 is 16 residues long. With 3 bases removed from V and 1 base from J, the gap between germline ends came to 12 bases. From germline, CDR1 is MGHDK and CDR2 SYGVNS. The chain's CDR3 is CASSETRDWNTGELFF. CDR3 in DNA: TGTGCCAGCAGTGAGACACGGGACTGGAACACCGGGGAGCTGTTTTTT.

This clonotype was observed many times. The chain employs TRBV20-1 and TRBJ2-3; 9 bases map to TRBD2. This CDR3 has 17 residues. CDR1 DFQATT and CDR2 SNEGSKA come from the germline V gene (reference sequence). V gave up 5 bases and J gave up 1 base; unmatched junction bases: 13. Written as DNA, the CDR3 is TGCAGTGCTTCTAGCGGGAATGCCCTATCGGGCACAGATACGCAGTATTTT. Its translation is CSASSGNALSGTDTQYF.

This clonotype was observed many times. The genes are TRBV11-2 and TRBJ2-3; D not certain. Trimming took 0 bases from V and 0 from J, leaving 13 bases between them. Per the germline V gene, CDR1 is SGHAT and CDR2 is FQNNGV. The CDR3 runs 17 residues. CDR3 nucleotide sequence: TGTGCCAGCAGCTTAGATCATGAGAGAGCCAGCACAGATACGCAGTATTTT. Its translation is CASSLDHERASTDTQYF.

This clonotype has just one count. CDR3 loop: CASSHTGLAGDKRDEQFF. In DNA form, the CDR3 reads TGCGCCAGCAGCCACACGGGACTAGCGGGAGATAAAAGGGATGAGCAGTTCTTC. V is TRBV5-1 and J is TRBJ2-1, with 14 nucleotides matching TRBD2. Trimming removed 4 bases from V and 8 bases from J; junction bases left unmatched: 14. The CDR3 contains 18 residues. Germline CDR1 reads SGHRS; CDR2 reads YFSETQ. The whole variable domain, remainder taken from reference TRBV5-1 and TRBJ2-1, is KAGVTQTPRYLIKTRGQQVTLSCSPISGHRSVSWYQQTPGQGLQFLFEYFSETQRNKGNFPGRFSGRQFSNSRSEMNVSTLELGDSALYLCASSHTGLAGDKRDEQFFGPGTRLTVL.